The 11 T cell receptor beta chains presented below share a single source sample, sequenced in a study of beta chain features in type 1 diabetes. Expressed TCRB transcripts got sequenced, as all isolated RNA was reverse transcribed. Libraries were prepared by immunoSEQ multiplex PCR; TCRdb keeps only in-frame clonotypes and omits some of them. The repertoire consists of about half a million clones, with approximately 10% occurring once and the leading ten covering approximately 0.05%. Sequencing used naive CD4+ T cells from blood. The source is a young woman in good health.

The chain couples TRBV7-3 to TRBJ2-3; either TRBD1 or TRBD2 may supply D (5 bases each). Trimming cost V 6 bases and J 8 bases, with 12 bases left between them. Germline loops: CDR1 SGHTA, CDR2 FQGTGA. The CDR3 has 12 amino acids. CDR3: CASSSPGTTQYF. The CDR3 DNA reads TGTGCCAGCAGTAGCCCGGGGACTACGCAGTATTTT.

The genes are TRBV30 and TRBJ2-3; 9 bases align to TRBD2. This CDR3 comprises 16 residues. Germline assignment: CDR1 GTSNPN and CDR2 SVGIG (reference sequence). The V gene end was trimmed by 0 bases and the J gene end by 2 bases; junction bases not matched to a gene: 6. CDR3 in DNA: TGTGCCTGGAGTGTAGCCCGGACTAGCGACACAGATACGCAGTATTTT. It yields the protein CAWSVARTSDTDTQYF.

This clone showed up just a few times. The rearrangement links TRBV19 to TRBJ1-3; no clear D. Germline V gene lookup returns CDR1 LNHDA and CDR2 SQIVND (reference sequence). V was shortened by 8 bases and J by 1 base, with 9 bases between the two germline ends. The CDR3 totals 13 residues. The CDR3: CASPPESGNTIYF. In DNA, the CDR3 is TGTGCCAGTCCGCCGGAGTCTGGAAACACCATATATTTT.

A remark on this clone: Other DNA sequences within the sample encode an identical CDR3. The chain employs TRBV5-4 and TRBJ2-5; D is ambiguous. The germline V gene encodes CDR1 SGHNT and CDR2 YYREEE (reference sequence). This CDR3 is 11 amino acids long. Trimming shortened V by 5 bases and J by 2 bases, and 4 bases separated the two germline ends. CDR3 residues: CASSSQETQYF. In DNA, the CDR3 is TGTGCCAGCAGTAGTCAAGAGACCCAGTACTTC.

This clone was observed a handful of times. CDR3 amino acids: CAWSHTTSRMSEQYF. The DNA of the CDR3 is TGTGCCTGGAGTCATACCACTAGTCGAATGTCGGAGCAGTACTTC. The chain links TRBV30 to TRBJ2-7, with D possibly TRBD2 on 5 matching bases. CDR1 GTSNPN and CDR2 SVGIG come from the germline V gene (reference sequence). This CDR3 has 15 amino acids. The V end lost 2 bases, the J end lost 7 bases, and 21 bases lay between the germline ends.

This chain joins TRBV29-1 and TRBJ2-1; D is unclear. The CDR3 is 13 amino acids. The V and J ends lost 2 bases and 0 bases respectively, with 5 bases between them. CDR1 SQVTM and CDR2 ANQGSEA come from the germline V gene. CDR3 protein: CSVERSSYNEQFF. For the CDR3, the DNA is TGCAGCGTTGAAAGGAGCTCCTACAATGAGCAGTTCTTC.

The J gene is TRBJ2-5, the V gene TRBV5-1; possibly TRBD1 or TRBD2 for D (5 bases each). The CDR3 is 14 amino acids. From germline, CDR1 is SGHRS and CDR2 YFSETQ. Deletions cut 4 bases from V and 1 base from J, with 11 bases between. CDR3 sequence: CASSPAGTQETQYF. The CDR3 DNA reads as TGCGCCAGCAGCCCTGCCGGGACCCAAGAGACCCAGTACTTC.

This clone occurred a few times. The chain combines TRBV5-1 with TRBJ2-4; the D gene is possibly TRBD1 (6 bases). The CDR3 runs to 14 residues. The V and J ends lost 0 bases and 4 bases respectively, with 8 bases between them. Germline CDR1 is SGHRS and CDR2 is YFSETQ. The CDR3 spells CASSLDGTKNIQYF. As DNA, the CDR3 is TGCGCCAGCAGCTTGGATGGGACAAAAAACATTCAGTACTTC.

This clone was observed a handful of times. The J gene is TRBJ2-7, the V gene TRBV5-1; TRBD1 might be the D (6 bases). The CDR3 contains 15 residues. Trimming took 1 base from V and 0 from J, leaving 11 bases between them. Germline CDR1 reads SGHRS; CDR2 reads YFSETQ. The CDR3 sequence is CASSLNAGDSYEQYF. CDR3 bases: TGCGCCAGCAGCTTGAATGCAGGGGACTCCTACGAGCAGTACTTC.

This clone was observed a few times. The V gene is TRBV7-2, the J gene TRBJ2-4, with D maybe TRBD2 (5 bases). Germline V gene data show CDR1 as SGHTA and CDR2 as FQGNSA. V lost 7 bases and J 9 bases, leaving 16 bases between the germline ends. The CDR3 loop spans 13 amino acids. The DNA for the CDR3 is TGTGCCAGCACCCCCCCGGCGGAGGTCATTCAGTACTTC. Translation gives CASTPPAEVIQYF.

With respect to this clone: The same CDR3 is also encoded by other DNA sequences in this sample. The chain recombines TRBV9 with TRBJ2-1; D gene ambiguous. The CDR3 runs to 15 residues. With 3 bases removed from V and 0 bases from J, the gap between germline ends came to 10 bases. Germline V lookup: CDR1 SGDLS, CDR2 YYNGEE. CDR3 nucleotide sequence: TGTGCCAGCAGCGGGCGCGGAAGCTCCTACAATGAGCAGTTCTTC. Translation: CASSGRGSSYNEQFF.